The clone carrying this T cell receptor (beta chain) was counted ten times or more. This entry is derived from a study of regulatory T cells in long-lasting Graves disease. Construction of the TCR beta libraries employed iRepertoire HTBI primers in conjunction with Arm-PCR of CDR3 regions. MiXCR was run by TCRdb on the multiplex PCR reads, yielding one entry per CDR3 protein. The data hold hundreds of thousands of distinct CDR3 sequences, with approximately 12% observed a single time. Time point reported: newly diagnosed GD, antithyroid drugs for less than 3 months. Scientists built the TCR library using RNA that was extracted from PBMCs. Between the trimmed V and J ends, which lost 4 bases and 7 bases, there was a span of 20 bases. Per the germline V gene, CDR1 is KGHSH and CDR2 is LQKENI. The CDR3 sequence is 16 residues long. These data were also reused for a study on T cells in Graves' hyperthyroidism and ophthalmopathy. Per that paper: A set of HTBI primers served as the primers for a first-round RT-PCR of the TCR CDR3.

This clonotype was sampled from a woman aged 25-40 years with Graves disease. The rearrangement uses TRBV18 and TRBJ2-1; D might be TRBD2 (6 bases). This sample comprised peripheral blood mononuclear cells (PBMCs), obtained at new diagnosis, from a patient treated with antithyroid drugs. The CDR3 nucleotides are TGTGCCAGCTCACTAAGAGCGCAGGAGGGAATTAATGAGCAGTTCTTC. It specifies CASSLRAQEGINEQFF. The entire variable domain, with the rest obtained from reference TRBV18 and TRBJ2-1, is as follows: NAGVMQNPRHLVRRRGQEARLRCSPMKGHSHVYWYRQLPEEGLKFMVYLQKENIIDESGMPKERFSAEFPKEGPSILRIQQVVRGDSAAYFCASSLRAQEGINEQFFGPGTRLTVL.